This TCR beta chain stems from a study of tumor and adjacent non-tumor tissue in lung cancer. Across the study: Patients were aged about 31 to 85, about ten men and about 5 women, stage I to III.

With 0 bases clipped from V and 3 bases from J, the junction kept 23 bases outside the gene matches. Germline values: CDR1 MNHEY, CDR2 SVGEGT. The CDR3 covers 22 residues. A modified ARM-PCR protocol with three rounds of nested PCR amplified TCRbeta. TCRdb ran MiXCR on the multiplex PCR reads and lists one entry per CDR3 protein. Of 40,000 to 55,000 distinct CDR3 sequences in the sample, 74% are singletons; the top ten hold 23%. RNA was extracted from bulk tissue without any cell sorting. Distant lung tissue was collected more than 3 cm away from the tumor edge. This chain links TRBV6-2 or TRBV6-3 with TRBJ2-1, with 7 bases lining up with TRBD2. The receptor was isolated from a woman between 55 and 75 years old with non-small cell lung cancer. The sample taken for sequencing was distant non-tumor lung tissue. This CDR3 reads CASSYSISGLAAVSRGYNEQFF. CDR3 sequence (DNA): TGTGCCAGCAGTTACTCGATCTCCGGCCTAGCGGCAGTTTCTCGCGGCTACAATGAGCAGTTCTTC.